The entry below gives a single T cell receptor (beta chain) sequence along with its context. The antigen is unknown. The sample originates from a study of cytomegalovirus exposure and HLA in healthy donors. The V gene lost 5 bases and the J gene lost 5 bases, with 15 bases spanning the gap. This CDR3 spans 14 amino acids. Germline assignment: CDR1 LNHNV and CDR2 YYDKDF (reference sequence). Overall study results and limits: Researchers left out some V segments, among them TRBV6-2 and TRBV6-3, as indistinguishable. A later analysis linked around 17,000 TCR beta sequences to HLA alleles at 0.05 false discovery rate.

PCR involved 60 Vbeta and 13 Jbeta primers. Authors' methods: Unique TCR beta chains totaled roughly 80 million in a later count, with roughly 11 million of them shared. Generated by immunoSEQ multiplex PCR, the TCRdb table keeps only in-frame clones and is missing some. That table is the source of V, J and clone size, and D and trimming were worked out from the DNA. The table has tens of thousands of clones, around 67% seen once. Missing from this donor's record is the CMV serostatus. The TCR was taken from a human donor in good health. The chain has TRBV15 and TRBJ1-2, with a weak D call TRBD1 (5 bases). The sample taken for sequencing was PBMCs. CDR3 in DNA: TGTGCCACCAGCGGCTCGGGGGGGGTTTATGGCTACACCTTC. Amino acid sequence: CATSGSGGVYGYTF.